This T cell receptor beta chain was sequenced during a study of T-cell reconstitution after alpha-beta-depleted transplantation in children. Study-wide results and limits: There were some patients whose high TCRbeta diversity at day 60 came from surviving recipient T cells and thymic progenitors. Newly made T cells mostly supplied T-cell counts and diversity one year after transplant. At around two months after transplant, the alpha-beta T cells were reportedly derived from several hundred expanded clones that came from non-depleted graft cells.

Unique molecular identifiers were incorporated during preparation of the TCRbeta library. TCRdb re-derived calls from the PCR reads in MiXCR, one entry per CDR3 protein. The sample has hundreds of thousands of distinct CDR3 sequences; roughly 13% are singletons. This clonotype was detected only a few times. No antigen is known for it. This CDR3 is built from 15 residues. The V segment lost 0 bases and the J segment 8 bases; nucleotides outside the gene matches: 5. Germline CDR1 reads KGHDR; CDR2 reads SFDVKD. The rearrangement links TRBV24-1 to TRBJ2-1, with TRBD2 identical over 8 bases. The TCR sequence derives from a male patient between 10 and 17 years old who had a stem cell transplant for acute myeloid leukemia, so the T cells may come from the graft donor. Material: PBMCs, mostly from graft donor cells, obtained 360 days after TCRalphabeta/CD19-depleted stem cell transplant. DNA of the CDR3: TGTGCCACCAGTGATTTGACGGGAGGGCCACATGAGCAGTTCTTC. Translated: CATSDLTGGPHEQFF.